The 3 T cell receptor delta chains in this list originate from one sample, sequenced in a study of gammadelta T cells in human blood. TCRdb fed the RT-PCR reads to CATT. The sample holds about 470 delta-chain clones, roughly 47% seen once. The material sequenced was Vgamma9Vdelta2 gamma-delta T cells from adult blood. Every receptor here comes from a human donor.

This clone has just a few counts. Being one base from a much bigger clone, this may be a read error. The sample holds other DNA sequences that translate to the same CDR3. This chain connects TRDV2 to TRDJ1; TRDD3 matches at 10 bases. Trimming removed 3 bases from V and 8 bases from J; junction bases left unmatched: 20. In germline, CDR1 is GEAIGNYY, CDR2 EKD. The CDR3 spans 18 residues. The CDR3 region has the DNA TGTGCCTGTGACGACCTGGGGGATAGTCCGTTAGCCTATCAAAAACTCATCTTT. This gives the protein CACDDLGDSPLAYQKLIF.

This clone occurred a few times. A much larger clone differs by one base, so this may be a read error. The chain couples TRDV2 to TRDJ1; 11 bases agree with TRDD3. J lost 1 base, V lost 3 bases, and 6 bases had no gene match. Germline CDR1 is GEAIGNYY and CDR2 is EKD. The CDR3 covers 16 residues. The CDR3 DNA follows: TGTGCCTGTGACTCGCTACTGGGGGATATCACCGATAAACTCATCTTT. Its translation: CACDSLLGDITDKLIF.

About this clone itself: TCRdb assigns this DNA the protein of a much larger clone, which departs from its translation at residue 7; this likely reflects a read error, and the protein shown comes from translating the DNA. The chain joins TRDV2 to TRDJ1; TRDD2 might be the D (5 bases). CDR1 and CDR2 (germline): GEAIGNYY, EKD. The CDR3 contains 15 residues. CDR3 residues: CACDAVANPTGKLIF. The CDR3 DNA is TGTGCCTGTGACGCCGTCGCGAACCCTACCGGTAAACTCATCTTT.